The next 8 T cell receptor beta chains were all read from a single sample in a study of T cells in Graves' hyperthyroidism and ophthalmopathy. Regions amplified from RNA transcripts were the TCR beta CDR3 regions. When the TCR CDR3 underwent first-round RT-PCR, the HTBI primer set was used. One entry per CDR3 protein results from TCRdb running MiXCR on the multiplex PCR reads. The data show approximately 210,000 distinct CDR3 sequences, about 15% seen once. The specimen was blood. The receptors stem from a man aged 50 or older with Graves' hyperthyroidism.

This clonotype was detected many times. The chain is built from TRBV18 and TRBJ2-1; TRBD2 aligns across 7 bases. This CDR3 has 15 amino acids. Unmatched junction bases numbered 11, after V lost 3 bases and J lost 9 bases. Germline CDR1 and CDR2: KGHSH and LQKENI. In nucleotides, the CDR3 is TGTGCCAGCTCACCCCCCAATTTATCGGGGGGTGAGCAGTTCTTC. Amino acids: CASSPPNLSGGEQFF.

The sample holds many counts of this clonotype. The V gene is TRBV3-1, the J gene TRBJ1-2, with D possibly TRBD1 on 5 matching bases. Germline assignment: CDR1 LGHDT and CDR2 YNNKEL (reference sequence). The CDR3 runs 14 residues. V lost 5 bases to trimming and J lost 4 bases, with 14 bases between them. The CDR3 bases are TGTGCCAGCAGCAGCGAACAGGAGATCTATGGCTACACCTTC. Translated, it gives CASSSEQEIYGYTF.

The sample holds a few counts of this clonotype. The chain's CDR3 is CASGGSGTASRYNEQFF. The CDR3 nucleotides are TGTGCCAGCGGCGGGTCTGGGACAGCTAGTCGCTACAATGAGCAGTTCTTC. This chain links TRBV7-8 with TRBJ2-1; 7 bases fit TRBD1. The CDR3 is made up of 17 amino acids. Germline V gene lookup returns CDR1 SGHVS and CDR2 FQNEAQ. Trimming at V came to 8 bases and at J to 3 bases, leaving 16 bases not matched to a gene.

This clonotype was seen just once. V is TRBV4-1 and J is TRBJ1-2; D ambiguous. Between the trimmed V and J ends, which lost 0 bases and 8 bases, there was a span of 16 bases. Germline CDR1 is MGHRA and CDR2 is YSYEKL. This CDR3 spans 15 amino acids. The CDR3 bases are TGCGCCAGCAGCCAAGATCTTCAGGCAACTCGGGGCTACACCTTC. Protein: CASSQDLQATRGYTF.

This clonotype was found many times. V usage is TRBV9 and J usage is TRBJ1-2; the D gene is possibly TRBD1 (5 bases). The V end was cut by 4 bases, the J end by 0 bases, with 10 bases between. This CDR3 contains 14 residues. Germline-derived CDR1 and CDR2 are SGDLS and YYNGEE. The CDR3 reads CASSPQTANYGYTF. CDR3 sequence (DNA): TGTGCCAGCAGCCCCCAGACAGCTAACTATGGCTACACCTTC.

Regarding this clonotype: Germline and junction disagree at one end, which may indicate a read error. The rearrangement links TRBV14 to TRBJ2-3; 9 bases agree with TRBD2. CDR3 length: 14 residues. Germline-derived CDR1 and CDR2 are SGHDN and FVKESK. The CDR3 DNA is TGTGTCAGCAGCTTTAGCGGGAGCGAAGATACGCAGTATTTT. Translating it yields CVSSFSGSEDTQYF.

Ten or more counts support this clonotype. The V gene is TRBV5-1, the J gene TRBJ1-1, with D hard to call. CDR1 and CDR2 (germline): SGHRS, YFSETQ. The CDR3 has 14 residues. Trimming pared 0 bases from V and 2 bases from J, leaving 8 bases between. The DNA for the CDR3 is TGCGCCAGCAGCTTGGTAGCAGGCAACACTGAAGCTTTCTTT. Residues: CASSLVAGNTEAFF.

For this clonotype: The junction differs from germline at one of its ends, possibly a read error. V and J are TRBV10-1 and TRBJ1-1; weak D call: TRBD1 (6 bases). The CDR3 runs 13 residues. Germline loops: CDR1 WNHNN, CDR2 SYGVQD (reference sequence). Here the CDR3 DNA reads TGCGCCAGCAGCCTAACCAGGGACACTGACGCTTTCTTT. Translated: CASSLTRDTDAFF.